One sample yielded the 23 T cell receptor beta chains listed below, sequenced in a study of T cell responses to AZD1222 COVID-19 vaccine (dated by TCRdb to the early 2020s). This sample's time point label indicates: about 28 days (+/-7) after the second vaccine dose. The method was the immunoSEQ multiplex PCR assay. In its TCRdb copy, this immuneACCESS table keeps in-frame sequences only and misses some clones. Where compared with another copy, unresolved V genes explain less than half of these, and the others have no known cause. This sample holds approximately 150,000 clones; 80% to 95% were observed only once. The top ten clonotypes cover approximately 6.2% of the sample. The sequences come from peripheral blood, collected 28 days after the second AZD1222 dose. The receptors come from an adult who received the AZD1222 COVID-19 vaccine.

CDR3 residues: CASSPPPGLVHTGELFF. The CDR3 DNA follows: TGTGCCAGCAGCCCACCCCCCGGACTAGTACACACCGGGGAGCTGTTTTTT. This sequence joins TRBV3-1 (or the pseudogene TRBV3-2) and TRBJ2-2; 7 bases are shared with TRBD2. CDR3 size: 17 residues. The germline CDR1 and CDR2 sequences are LGHDT and YNNKEL (reference sequence). Germline trimming cut 4 bases from V and 3 bases from J; bases unmatched to any gene: 11.

This chain links TRBV19 with TRBJ1-1; perhaps TRBD1 as D (5 bases). The CDR3 spans 14 residues. CDR1 is LNHDA, CDR2 SQIVND, per germline (reference sequence). V was cut by 7 bases and J by 1 base, with 13 bases left in between. The CDR3 here is CASTRAGWNTEAFF. CDR3 nucleotide sequence: TGTGCCAGTACTAGAGCAGGGTGGAACACTGAAGCTTTCTTT. Combining the CDR3 with reference TRBV19 and TRBJ1-1 gives the whole variable domain DGGITQSPKYLFRKEGQNVTLSCEQNLNHDAMYWYRQDPGQGLRLIYYSQIVNDFQKGDIAEGYSVSREKKESFPLTVTSAQKNPTAFYLCASTRAGWNTEAFFGQGTRLTVV.

The chain carries TRBV28 and TRBJ2-3, with D unresolved. CDR1 and CDR2 (germline): MDHEN, SYDVKM. The CDR3 consists of 15 residues. Trimming shortened V by 3 bases and J by 2 bases, and 12 bases separated the two germline ends. CDR3 nucleotide sequence: TGTGCCAGCAGTTTGGTCATCCCCTTCACAGATACGCAGTATTTT. It yields the protein CASSLVIPFTDTQYF.

CDR3 sequence: CASSVRGSPATF. In DNA form, the CDR3 reads TGTGCCAGCAGTGTTAGGGGGAGCCCGGCCACCTTC. The chain employs TRBV5-8 and TRBJ1-2, with D possibly TRBD1 on 6 matching bases. The ends were cut back, 5 bases at V and 13 bases at J, with 18 bases in the middle. Germline CDR1 is SGHTS and CDR2 is YDEGEE. The CDR3 length is 12 residues.

The chain joins TRBV5-1 to TRBJ2-7; TRBD1 matches 8 bases. Trimming removed 4 bases from V and 0 bases from J; junction bases left unmatched: 6. Germline V CDR1 and CDR2: SGHRS, YFSETQ. The CDR3 extends over 15 amino acids. The CDR3 sequence is CASSRGGQASYEQYF. In nucleotides, the CDR3 is TGCGCCAGCAGCCGTGGGGGACAGGCCTCCTACGAGCAGTACTTC. Filled out from reference TRBV5-1 and TRBJ2-7, the complete variable domain reads KAGVTQTPRYLIKTRGQQVTLSCSPISGHRSVSWYQQTPGQGLQFLFEYFSETQRNKGNFPGRFSGRQFSNSRSEMNVSTLELGDSALYLCASSRGGQASYEQYFGPGTRLTVT.

This clone was found once. The V gene is TRBV30, the J gene TRBJ2-3, with 7 bases matching TRBD2. CDR1 and CDR2 (germline): GTSNPN, SVGIG (reference sequence). After removal of 0 bases from V and 4 bases from J, the junction contained 10 bases not matched to a gene. The CDR3 has 16 amino acids. CDR3 protein: CAWSVRWRERPDTQYF. DNA for the CDR3: TGTGCCTGGAGTGTACGGTGGCGGGAGAGGCCAGATACGCAGTATTTT. The variable domain in full, with the rest retrieved from reference TRBV30 and TRBJ2-3, is SQTIHQWPATLVQPVGSPLSLECTVEGTSNPNLYWYRQAAGRGLQLLFYSVGIGQISSEVPQNLSASRPQDRQFILSSKKLLLSDSGFYLCAWSVRWRERPDTQYFGPGTRLTVL.

V is TRBV19 and J is TRBJ2-1, with TRBD2 matching 16 bases. The V and J ends lost 7 bases and 2 bases, in that order; junction bases with no gene match: 8. Germline V gene lookup returns CDR1 LNHDA and CDR2 SQIVND (reference sequence). The CDR3 runs to 18 residues. The CDR3 loop is CASIPTGTSGGAYNEQFF. CDR3 nucleotide sequence: TGTGCCAGTATCCCCACGGGGACTAGCGGGGGGGCCTACAATGAGCAGTTCTTC.

The chain is built from TRBV7-2 and TRBJ2-7; 7 bases are shared with TRBD2. Germline assignment: CDR1 SGHTA and CDR2 FQGNSA. The CDR3 covers 15 residues. V lost 5 bases, J lost 2 bases, and 9 bases stayed unmatched. CDR3 DNA sequence: TGTGCCAGCAGCCCCCCGGGGGGTGAACCCTACGAGCAGTACTTC. Amino acids: CASSPPGGEPYEQYF.

This clone was observed once. The chain employs TRBV30 and TRBJ1-2; D is possibly TRBD1 (6 bases). The CDR3 spans 13 residues. Trimming stripped 2 bases from V and 3 bases from J, with 10 bases between. Germline-derived CDR1 and CDR2 are GTSNPN and SVGIG (reference sequence). The CDR3 DNA sequence: TGTGCCTGGAGTCGAGGGGGATACTATGGCTACACCTTC. Translated, it gives CAWSRGGYYGYTF.

The V call is TRBV27, the J call TRBJ1-2, with 11 bases identical to TRBD1. The CDR3 length is 15 residues. The V gene's germline CDR1 is MNHEY and CDR2 SMNVEV (reference sequence). The ends lost 2 bases at V and 5 bases at J; junction bases unmatched: 4. The CDR3 region is CASSLGDRGRYGYTF. In DNA form, the CDR3 reads TGTGCCAGCAGTTTAGGGGACAGGGGGAGGTATGGCTACACCTTC.

V gene TRBV4-2 combines with J gene TRBJ2-1; TRBD2 agrees at 14 bases. V shed 3 bases, J shed 8 bases, and the junction held 12 bases outside the gene matches. This CDR3 comprises 18 residues. Germline V gives CDR1 LGHNA, CDR2 YNFKEQ. Written as DNA, the CDR3 is TGTGCCAGCAGCCACCCAAGACTAGCGGGGGGGCCGTTCGATGAGCAGTTCTTC. It yields the protein CASSHPRLAGGPFDEQFF.

V is TRBV7-2 and J is TRBJ1-3; unclear D gene. Germline-derived CDR1 and CDR2 are SGHTA and FQGNSA. The V and J ends lost 2 bases and 4 bases respectively, with 9 bases between them. The CDR3 totals 14 residues. The CDR3 DNA follows: TGTGCCAGCAGCTTACACTTCCAGGGAAACACCATATATTTT. Translating it yields CASSLHFQGNTIYF. Combining the CDR3 with reference TRBV7-2 and TRBJ1-3 gives the whole variable domain GAGVSQSPSNKVTEKGKDVELRCDPISGHTALYWYRQSLGQGLEFLIYFQGNSAPDKSGLPSDRFSAERTGGSVSTLTIQRTQQEDSAVYLCASSLHFQGNTIYFGEGSWLTVV.

This chain connects TRBV9 to TRBJ1-6; unclear D gene. The germline CDR1 and CDR2 sequences are SGDLS and YYNGEE. Trimming took 6 bases from V and 7 from J, leaving 11 bases between them. This CDR3 region has 13 residues. The DNA for the CDR3 is TGTGCCAGCACGTTGGGTGGGAATTCACCCCTCCACTTT. This sequence encodes CASTLGGNSPLHF.

V and J are TRBV6-5 and TRBJ1-6; D unclear. The germline gives CDR1 MNHEY, CDR2 SVGAGI. The CDR3 runs to 15 residues. V was clipped by 6 bases and J by 7 bases, with 16 bases between them. In DNA, the CDR3 is TGTGCCAGCAGAGGTGGGTGGGAAGAGAATTCACCCCTCCACTTT. This sequence encodes CASRGGWEENSPLHF.

The V and J genes are TRBV30 and TRBJ1-2; TRBD1 is a possible D gene (5 bases). Germline assignment: CDR1 GTSNPN and CDR2 SVGIG (reference sequence). CDR3 length: 14 residues. V shed 3 bases and J shed 3 bases, with 14 bases lying between them. The CDR3: CAWRGGFRDYGYTF. The CDR3 nucleotides read TGTGCCTGGAGGGGGGGGTTTAGGGACTATGGCTACACCTTC. Drawing the rest from reference TRBV30 and TRBJ1-2, the complete variable domain is SQTIHQWPATLVQPVGSPLSLECTVEGTSNPNLYWYRQAAGRGLQLLFYSVGIGQISSEVPQNLSASRPQDRQFILSSKKLLLSDSGFYLCAWRGGFRDYGYTFGSGTRLTVV.

This chain connects TRBV12-3 or TRBV12-4 to TRBJ1-2; D is uncertain. V was trimmed by 6 bases and J by 4 bases, leaving 12 bases between them. This CDR3 comprises 13 residues. CDR3 sequence: CASSTGRLYGYTF. The CDR3 coding sequence is TGTGCCAGCAGCACCGGACGGCTCTATGGCTACACCTTC.

CDR3 nucleotide sequence: TGTGCCAGCACTTCCCCCGGGACAGTCGAATCACCCCTCCACTTT. Protein product: CASTSPGTVESPLHF. V gene TRBV11-2 combines with J gene TRBJ1-6, with 7 bases identical to TRBD1. The CDR3 runs to 15 residues. With V trimmed by 7 bases and J by 10 bases, 13 bases remained unmatched. Germline V gene data show CDR1 as SGHAT and CDR2 as FQNNGV.

The chain uses TRBV5-1 and TRBJ1-3; TRBD1 might be the D (5 bases). The V gene lost 3 bases and the J gene lost 2 bases, with 12 bases spanning the gap. From germline, CDR1 is SGHRS and CDR2 YFSETQ. This CDR3 has 15 amino acids. In DNA form, the CDR3 reads TGCGCCAGCAGCTCTGTCGGGGACCCTGGAAACACCATATATTTT. Translation gives CASSSVGDPGNTIYF.

The V gene is TRBV9, the J gene TRBJ1-2; weak D call: TRBD1 (5 bases). V gave up 2 bases and J gave up 2 bases, with 16 bases separating them. This CDR3 is built from 16 residues. The germline gives CDR1 SGDLS, CDR2 YYNGEE. CDR3 residues: CASSVQTGGGNYGYTF. In nucleotides, the CDR3 is TGTGCCAGCAGCGTCCAAACAGGTGGGGGGAACTATGGCTACACCTTC.

V gene TRBV6-6 combines with J gene TRBJ1-4; no firm D call. V shed 8 bases and J shed 7 bases, with 11 bases lying between them. Germline V gives CDR1 MNHNY, CDR2 SVGAGI (reference sequence). The CDR3 spans 12 residues. The CDR3 nucleotides are TGTGCCAGCCGACCCTCGGGTGAAAAACTGTTTTTT. It specifies CASRPSGEKLFF.

The chain joins TRBV7-9 to TRBJ2-1; D perhaps matches TRBD2 (5 bases). V was pared by 5 bases and J by 10 bases, with 15 bases between. Germline lookup yields CDR1 SEHNR and CDR2 FQNEAQ (reference sequence). The CDR3 has 13 residues. CDR3 nucleotides: TGTGCCAGCAGCACCAAGGAGGTGCGAGAGCAGTTCTTC. Translating gives CASSTKEVREQFF. Full variable domain (outside the CDR3, taken from reference TRBV7-9 and TRBJ2-1): DTGVSQNPRHKITKRGQNVTFRCDPISEHNRLYWYRQTLGQGPEFLTYFQNEAQLEKSRLLSDRFSAERPKGSFSTLEIQRTEQGDSAMYLCASSTKEVREQFFGPGTRLTVL.

This clone was detected once. J is TRBJ2-3 and V is TRBV19, with TRBD1 matching over 8 bases. Germline loops: CDR1 LNHDA, CDR2 SQIVND (reference sequence). The CDR3 consists of 15 residues. Trimming removed 5 bases from V and 0 bases from J; junction bases left unmatched: 4. CDR3 in amino acids: CASSFDRGSTDTQYF. As DNA, the CDR3 is TGTGCCAGTAGTTTCGACAGGGGTAGCACAGATACGCAGTATTTT.

This clone was seen a single time. The chain is built from TRBV25-1 and TRBJ1-3; D gene ambiguous. With 4 bases removed from V and 2 bases from J, the gap between germline ends came to 15 bases. CDR1 MGHDK and CDR2 SYGVNS come from the germline V gene. CDR3 length equals 16 residues. The CDR3 region has the DNA TGTGCCAGCAGTGCCGGGGTATTAGGGACTGGAAACACCATATATTTT. It encodes CASSAGVLGTGNTIYF.